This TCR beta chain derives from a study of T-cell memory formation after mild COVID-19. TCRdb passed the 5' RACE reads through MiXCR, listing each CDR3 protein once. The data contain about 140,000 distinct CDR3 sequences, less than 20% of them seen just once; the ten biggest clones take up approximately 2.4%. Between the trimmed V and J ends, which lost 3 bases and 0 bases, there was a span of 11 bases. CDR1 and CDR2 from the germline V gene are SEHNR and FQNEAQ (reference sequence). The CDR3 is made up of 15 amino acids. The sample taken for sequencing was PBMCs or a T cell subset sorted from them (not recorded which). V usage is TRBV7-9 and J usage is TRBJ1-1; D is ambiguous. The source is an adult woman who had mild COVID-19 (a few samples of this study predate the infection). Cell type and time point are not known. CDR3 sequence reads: CASSFTPTVNTEAFF. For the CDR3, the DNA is TGTGCCAGCAGCTTTACGCCGACGGTGAACACTGAAGCTTTCTTT.